This entry lists 10 T cell receptor beta chains sequenced from one sample in a study of T cells in Graves' hyperthyroidism and ophthalmopathy. TCR beta CDR3 regions were amplified from RNA. HTBI primers drove first-round RT-PCR of the TCR CDR3. TCRdb processed the multiplex PCR reads anew with MiXCR; each CDR3 protein has one entry. This sample carries 200,000 to 250,000 distinct CDR3 sequences, about 15% of them seen once, and the ten largest clones take about 30%. Specimen: blood. The source of these receptors is a woman aged 18-30 years with Graves' ophthalmopathy.

This clonotype was picked up many times. The chain is built from TRBV6-1 and TRBJ2-1, with 9 positions matching TRBD1. The CDR3 runs to 16 residues. Germline CDR1 MNHNS, CDR2 SASEGT. The V and J ends lost 0 bases and 3 bases, in that order; junction bases with no gene match: 3. CDR3 nucleotides: TGTGCCAGCAGTGAAGCGTGGGGACAGGGCTACAATGAGCAGTTCTTC. It codes for CASSEAWGQGYNEQFF.

A remark on this clonotype: One end of the junction varies from germline; a read error may be responsible. The chain carries TRBV11-2 and TRBJ2-1, with TRBD2 identical over 14 bases. The CDR3 is 15 amino acids. The germline V gene encodes CDR1 SGHAT and CDR2 FQNNGV. CDR3 sequence: CTSSLGTSGGNQQFF. The CDR3 DNA follows: TGTACCAGCAGCTTAGGGACTAGCGGGGGAAACCAGCAGTTCTTC.

This clonotype was detected many times. This chain connects TRBV12-3 or TRBV12-4 to TRBJ1-6; tentative D call: TRBD1 (5 bases). CDR3 length: 14 residues. V lost 8 bases and J 7 bases, leaving 15 bases between the germline ends. CDR3 DNA: TGTGCCAGCGCCCGGGGCAACGTCAATTCACCCCTCCACTTT. It is translated as CASARGNVNSPLHF.

This clonotype was recorded many times. This chain connects TRBV24-1 to TRBJ2-2; no clear D. The CDR3 sequence is 13 residues long. V was trimmed by 5 bases and J by 7 bases, leaving 10 bases between them. In germline, CDR1 is KGHDR, CDR2 SFDVKD. CDR3 sequence: CATSVSLGGELFF. In DNA form, the CDR3 reads TGTGCCACCAGTGTTTCTTTAGGCGGGGAGCTGTTTTTT.

V and J are TRBV12-3 or TRBV12-4 and TRBJ1-1; unclear D gene. Trimming removed 3 bases at V and 1 base at J, with 6 bases between. This CDR3 is 13 amino acids long. The CDR3 here is CASSFLRNTEAFF. The CDR3, as DNA: TGTGCCAGCAGTTTTCTCAGGAACACTGAAGCTTTCTTT.

This clonotype has ten or more counts. CDR3 coding DNA: TGCAGCGTTGAAGGTCATAGGGGCACAGATACGCAGTATTTT. This sequence encodes CSVEGHRGTDTQYF. This chain connects TRBV29-1 to TRBJ2-3; D remains ambiguous. V lost 1 base and J 1 base, leaving 9 bases between the germline ends. The CDR3 consists of 14 residues. Germline V CDR1 and CDR2: SQVTM, ANQGSEA.

This clonotype was recorded only once. A much larger clone differs by one base, so this may be a read error. In this CDR3 the conserved last residue, phenylalanine or tryptophan, is missing, so a read error is likely. The V and J genes are TRBV6-1 and TRBJ2-4; TRBD2 matches at 7 bases. CDR1 and CDR2 from the germline V gene are MNHNS and SASEGT. The V gene end was trimmed by 6 bases and the J gene end by 0 bases; junction bases not matched to a gene: 11. This CDR3 is built from 17 residues. The CDR3 is CASRPRDYLLAKNIQYL. Here the CDR3 DNA reads TGTGCCAGCAGACCTCGGGACTACTTATTAGCCAAAAACATTCAGTACCTC.

This clonotype occurred many times. CDR3 in DNA: TGTGCCAGCAGCTTACCCACCGTAGGGGGTAATGAAAAACTGTTTTTT. Its protein product is CASSLPTVGGNEKLFF. The rearrangement links TRBV7-9 to TRBJ1-4; possible D gene TRBD1, 6 bases. V was clipped by 2 bases and J by 4 bases, with 14 bases between them. The CDR3 loop spans 16 amino acids. Germline V gene lookup returns CDR1 SEHNR and CDR2 FQNEAQ (reference sequence).

The sample holds a few counts of this clonotype. The rearrangement links TRBV20-1 to TRBJ2-7; D gene ambiguous. V was trimmed by 1 base and J by 2 bases, leaving 15 bases between them. The CDR3 extends over 15 amino acids. Germline V gives CDR1 DFQATT, CDR2 SNEGSKA (reference sequence). CDR3 nucleotides: TGCAGTGCTAGAGCTGTCGGACCCCAAACCTACGAGCAGTACTTC. Protein product: CSARAVGPQTYEQYF.

This clonotype was seen ten or more times. The chain uses TRBV5-1 and TRBJ2-7; a weak D match, TRBD1 (5 bases). The V end was cut by 10 bases, the J end by 3 bases, with 17 bases between. The length of the CDR3 is 13 residues. CDR1 and CDR2 from the germline V gene are SGHRS and YFSETQ. The CDR3 nucleotides are TGCGCCGCCCCAGGGCAGCTCAACTACGAGCAGTACTTC. It yields the protein CAAPGQLNYEQYF.